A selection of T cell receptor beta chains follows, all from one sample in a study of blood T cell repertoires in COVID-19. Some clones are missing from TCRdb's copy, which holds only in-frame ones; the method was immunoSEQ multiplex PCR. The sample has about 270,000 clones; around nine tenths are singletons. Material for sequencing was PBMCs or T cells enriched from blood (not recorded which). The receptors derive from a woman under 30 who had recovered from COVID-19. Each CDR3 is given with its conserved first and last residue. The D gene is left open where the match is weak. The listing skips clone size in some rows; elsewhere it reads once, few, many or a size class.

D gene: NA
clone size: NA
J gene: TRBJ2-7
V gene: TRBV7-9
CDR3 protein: CASSFVQDRGYEQYF
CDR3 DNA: TGTGCCAGCAGCTTTGTTCAGGACAGAGGCTACGAGCAGTACTTC

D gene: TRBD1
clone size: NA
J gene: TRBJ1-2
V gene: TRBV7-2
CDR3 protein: CASSLVLQGLGGYTF
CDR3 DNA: TGTGCCAGCAGCTTAGTTCTACAGGGGCTCGGTGGCTACACCTTC

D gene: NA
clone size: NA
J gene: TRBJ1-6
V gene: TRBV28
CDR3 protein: CASSFFGASYNSPLHF
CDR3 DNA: TGTGCCAGCAGTTTTTTTGGGGCTTCGTATAATTCACCCCTCCACTTT

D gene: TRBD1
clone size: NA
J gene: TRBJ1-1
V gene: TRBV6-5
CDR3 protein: CASRWDRKNTEAFF
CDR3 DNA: TGTGCCAGCCGTTGGGACAGAAAGAACACTGAAGCTTTCTTT

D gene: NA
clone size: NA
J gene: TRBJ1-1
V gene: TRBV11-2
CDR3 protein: CASSRPREVDTEAFF
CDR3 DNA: TGTGCCAGCAGCCGACCCAGGGAAGTGGACACTGAAGCTTTCTTT

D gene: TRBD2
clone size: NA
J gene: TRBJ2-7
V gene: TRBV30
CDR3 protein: CAWSVGLAESYEQYF
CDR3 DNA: TGTGCCTGGAGCGTGGGACTAGCGGAATCCTACGAGCAGTACTTC

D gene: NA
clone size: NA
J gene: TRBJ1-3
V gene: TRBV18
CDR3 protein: CASSWNSLGQNAGNTIYF
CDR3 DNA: TGTGCCAGCTCATGGAACTCCCTGGGGCAGAACGCTGGAAACACCATATATTTT

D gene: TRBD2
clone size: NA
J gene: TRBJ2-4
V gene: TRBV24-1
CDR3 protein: CATSDTTSGNGGNIQYF
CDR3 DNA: TGTGCCACCAGTGACACGACTAGCGGGAATGGTGGAAACATTCAGTACTTC

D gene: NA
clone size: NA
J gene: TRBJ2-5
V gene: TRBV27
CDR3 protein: CASSLTEQQETQYF
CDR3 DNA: TGTGCCAGCAGTTTAACGGAACAGCAAGAGACCCAGTACTTC

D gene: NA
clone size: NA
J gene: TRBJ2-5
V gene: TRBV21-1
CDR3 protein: CASSAMETQYF
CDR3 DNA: TGTGCCAGCAGTGCTATGGAGACCCAGTACTTC

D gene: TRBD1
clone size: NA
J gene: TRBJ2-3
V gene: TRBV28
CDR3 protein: CAIRQGSISDTQYF
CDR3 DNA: TGTGCCATAAGACAGGGATCTATCTCGGATACGCAGTATTTT

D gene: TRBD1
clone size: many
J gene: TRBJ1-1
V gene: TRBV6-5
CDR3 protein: CASKDRGEAFF
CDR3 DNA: TGTGCCAGCAAAGACAGGGGTGAAGCTTTCTTT

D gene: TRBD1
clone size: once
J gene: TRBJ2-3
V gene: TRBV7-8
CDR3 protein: CASSLTGPDPTDTQYF
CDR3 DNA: TGTGCCAGCAGCTTGACAGGGCCGGATCCCACAGATACGCAGTATTTT

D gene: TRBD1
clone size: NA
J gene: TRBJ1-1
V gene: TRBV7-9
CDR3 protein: CASSEQGKNTEAFF
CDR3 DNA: TGTGCCAGCAGCGAACAGGGGAAAAACACTGAAGCTTTCTTT

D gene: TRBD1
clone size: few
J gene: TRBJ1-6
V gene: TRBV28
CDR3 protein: CASTDRDRNNSPLHF
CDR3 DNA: TGTGCCAGCACAGACCGGGACAGGAATAATTCACCCCTCCACTTT

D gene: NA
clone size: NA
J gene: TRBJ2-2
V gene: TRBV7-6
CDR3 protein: CASSLPLRGAQVTGELFF
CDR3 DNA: TGTGCCAGCAGCTTACCTCTACGGGGGGCGCAAGTCACCGGGGAGCTGTTTTTT

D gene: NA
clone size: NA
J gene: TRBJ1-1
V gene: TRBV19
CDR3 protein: CASRRERRMNTEAFF
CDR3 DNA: TGTGCCAGTAGACGGGAGAGGCGCATGAACACTGAAGCTTTCTTT

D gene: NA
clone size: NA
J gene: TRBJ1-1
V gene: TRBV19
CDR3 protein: CASSIGGGFLPLEQTEAFF
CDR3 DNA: TGTGCCAGTAGTATAGGGGGGGGATTCCTACCGTTAGAACAGACTGAAGCTTTCTTT

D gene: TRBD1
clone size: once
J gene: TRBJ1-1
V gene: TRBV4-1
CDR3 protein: CASSQVRQGPTEAFF
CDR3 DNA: TGCGCCAGCAGCCAAGTCAGACAGGGTCCCACTGAAGCTTTCTTT

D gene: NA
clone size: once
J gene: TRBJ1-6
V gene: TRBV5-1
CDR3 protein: CASSLKGRRVEGRNSPLHF
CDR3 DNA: TGCGCCAGCAGCTTGAAGGGTAGGAGGGTAGAGGGGCGGAATTCACCCCTCCACTTT

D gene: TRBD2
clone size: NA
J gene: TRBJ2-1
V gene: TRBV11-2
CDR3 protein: CASSSAGTSLDPEQFF
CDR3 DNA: TGTGCCAGCAGCTCCGCCGGGACTAGCCTAGATCCTGAGCAGTTCTTC

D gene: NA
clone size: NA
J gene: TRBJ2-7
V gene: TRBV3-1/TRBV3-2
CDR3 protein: CASSQGFDSYEQYF
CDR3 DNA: TGTGCCAGCAGCCAGGGTTTTGACAGCTACGAGCAGTACTTC

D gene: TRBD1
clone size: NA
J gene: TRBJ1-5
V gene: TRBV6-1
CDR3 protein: CASSEGTGENNQPQHF
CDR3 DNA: TGTGCCAGCAGTGAAGGGACAGGAGAAAATAATCAGCCCCAGCATTTT

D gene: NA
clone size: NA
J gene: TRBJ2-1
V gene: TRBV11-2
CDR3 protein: CASSRGLTRVFYNEQFF
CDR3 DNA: TGTGCCAGCAGCCGAGGATTGACGCGGGTATTCTACAATGAGCAGTTCTTC

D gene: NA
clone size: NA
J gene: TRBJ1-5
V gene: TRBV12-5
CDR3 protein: CASGLGTRGNQPQHF
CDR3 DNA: TGTGCTAGTGGTCTGGGGACTCGAGGCAATCAGCCCCAGCATTTT

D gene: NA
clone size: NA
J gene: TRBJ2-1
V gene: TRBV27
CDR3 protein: CASRSFGSAYNEQFF
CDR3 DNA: TGTGCCAGCAGGTCCTTCGGGAGCGCCTACAATGAGCAGTTCTTC

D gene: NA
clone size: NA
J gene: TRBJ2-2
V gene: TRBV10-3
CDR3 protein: CAISSADAPRGELFF
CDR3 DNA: TGTGCCATCAGCTCAGCGGACGCCCCTAGGGGGGAGCTGTTTTTT

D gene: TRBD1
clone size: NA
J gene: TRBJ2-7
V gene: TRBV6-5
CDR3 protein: CASRLTQGASYEQYF
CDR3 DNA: TGTGCCAGCAGACTAACTCAGGGGGCGTCATACGAGCAGTACTTC

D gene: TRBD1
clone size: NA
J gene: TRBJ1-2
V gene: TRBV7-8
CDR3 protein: CASSAMPGQGVHGYTF
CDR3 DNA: TGTGCCAGCAGCGCCATGCCGGGACAGGGGGTTCATGGCTACACCTTC

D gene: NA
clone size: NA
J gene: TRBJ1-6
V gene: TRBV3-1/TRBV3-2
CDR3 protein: CASRPDGDNSPLHF
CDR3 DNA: TGTGCCAGCAGACCCGACGGAGATAATTCACCCCTCCACTTT

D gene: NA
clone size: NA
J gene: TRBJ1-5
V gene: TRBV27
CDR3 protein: CASRPDSYSNQPQHF
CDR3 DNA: TGTGCCAGCAGGCCCGACAGTTATAGCAATCAGCCCCAGCATTTT

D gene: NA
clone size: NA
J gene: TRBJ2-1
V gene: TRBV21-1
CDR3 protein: CASRPTPGTSGINEQFF
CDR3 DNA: TGTGCCAGCAGACCAACCCCCGGGACTAGCGGGATCAATGAGCAGTTCTTC

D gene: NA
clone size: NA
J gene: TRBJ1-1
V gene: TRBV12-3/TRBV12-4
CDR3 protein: CASTIGQREAFF
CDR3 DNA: TGTGCCAGCACCATAGGACAGAGAGAAGCTTTCTTT

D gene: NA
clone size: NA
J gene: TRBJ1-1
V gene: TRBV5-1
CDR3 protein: CASSSATGTTEAFF
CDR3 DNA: TGCGCCAGCAGCTCCGCGACAGGTACAACTGAAGCTTTCTTT

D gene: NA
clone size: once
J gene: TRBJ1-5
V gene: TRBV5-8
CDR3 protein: CASSLWAANSNQPQHF
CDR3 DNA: TGTGCCAGCAGCTTGTGGGCAGCTAATAGCAATCAGCCCCAGCATTTT

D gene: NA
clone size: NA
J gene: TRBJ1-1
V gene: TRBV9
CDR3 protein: CASSVGDSGRRAFF
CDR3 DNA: TGTGCCAGCAGCGTAGGGGACTCGGGGAGGAGAGCTTTCTTT

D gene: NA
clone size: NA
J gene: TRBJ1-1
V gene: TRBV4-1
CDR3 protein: CASSPETGGNTEAFF
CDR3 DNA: TGCGCCAGCAGCCCAGAGACAGGTGGGAACACTGAAGCTTTCTTT